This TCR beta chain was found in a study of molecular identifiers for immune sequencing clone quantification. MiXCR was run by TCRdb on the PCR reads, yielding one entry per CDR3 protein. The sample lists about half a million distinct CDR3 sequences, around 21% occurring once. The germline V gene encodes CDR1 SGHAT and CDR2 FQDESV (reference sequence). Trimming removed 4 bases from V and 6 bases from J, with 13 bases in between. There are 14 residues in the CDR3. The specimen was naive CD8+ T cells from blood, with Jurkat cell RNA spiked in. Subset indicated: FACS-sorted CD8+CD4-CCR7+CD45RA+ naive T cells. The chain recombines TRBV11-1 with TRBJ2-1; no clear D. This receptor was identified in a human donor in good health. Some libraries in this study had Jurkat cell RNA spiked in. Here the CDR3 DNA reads TGTGCCAGCAGCTCGTTTAATCCGGGCAATGAGCAGTTCTTC. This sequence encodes CASSSFNPGNEQFF.